The rows below give T cell receptor beta chains drawn from one sample of a study of beta chain features in type 1 diabetes. The method was immunoSEQ multiplex PCR; TCRdb's version includes in-frame clones alone and lacks a portion of them. The sample has 200,000 to 250,000 clones, approximately 15% seen once. Sequenced input: naive CD4+ T cells from blood. Receptors were obtained from a man aged 25-45 years with type 1 diabetes. CDR3s include the opening cysteine and the closing phenylalanine or tryptophan. A D gene is named only where the DNA matches it firmly. Size is omitted from some rows. Given values are once, few, many or a class for expanded clones.

v_gene	d_gene	abundance	j_gene	CDR3aa	CDR3nt
TRBV4-1	NA	few	TRBJ1-1	CASSQDGRANTEAFF	TGCGCCAGCAGCCAGGACGGCAGGGCGAACACTGAAGCTTTCTTT
TRBV19	TRBD2	NA	TRBJ2-4	CASSTLAGGWAKNIQYF	TGTGCCAGTAGTACTTTAGCGGGAGGGTGGGCCAAAAACATTCAGTACTTC
TRBV5-1	NA	few	TRBJ2-2	CASSLAGIGTGELFF	TGCGCCAGCAGCTTGGCAGGGATCGGCACCGGGGAGCTGTTTTTT
TRBV30	NA	NA	TRBJ1-1	CAWSTNTEAFF	TGTGCCTGGAGTACAAACACTGAAGCTTTCTTT
TRBV19	TRBD1	NA	TRBJ2-3	CASRRTGGEDTQYF	TGTGCCAGTAGGAGGACAGGGGGAGAGGATACGCAGTATTTT
TRBV2	NA	few	TRBJ2-3	CASGPGLSTDTQYF	TGTGCCAGTGGGCCAGGGTTGTCCACAGATACGCAGTATTTT
TRBV7-9	TRBD1	NA	TRBJ2-7	CASSLASGGEYEQYF	TGTGCCAGCAGCTTAGCGTCAGGGGGCGAATACGAGCAGTACTTC
TRBV6-1	TRBD1	few	TRBJ2-4	CASSAAGTGGVSIQYF	TGTGCCAGCAGTGCTGCTGGGACAGGGGGTGTTAGCATTCAGTACTTC
TRBV9	NA	few	TRBJ2-5	CASSVRGGPQETQYF	TGTGCCAGCAGCGTAAGGGGGGGCCCCCAAGAGACCCAGTACTTC
TRBV6-5	NA	few	TRBJ2-2	CASSRVGGELFF	TGTGCCAGCAGTCGGGTGGGCGGGGAGCTGTTTTTT
TRBV7-6	TRBD1	NA	TRBJ2-6	CASSLGGQGSGANVLTF	TGTGCCAGCAGCTTAGGGGGACAGGGCTCTGGGGCCAACGTCCTGACTTTC
TRBV5-6	NA	few	TRBJ2-5	CASSLVQPGQKETQYF	TGTGCCAGCAGCTTGGTTCAACCAGGACAGAAAGAGACCCAGTACTTC
TRBV30	NA	few	TRBJ1-2	CAWSVQRGETF	TGTGCCTGGAGTGTACAACGGGGGGAGACCTTC
TRBV19	NA	few	TRBJ2-2	CASRQAPGELFF	TGTGCCAGTAGGCAGGCCCCCGGGGAGCTGTTTTTT
TRBV11-3	TRBD1	few	TRBJ2-2	CASSLDAMGQVGTGELFF	TGTGCCAGCAGCTTAGATGCTATGGGACAGGTCGGCACCGGGGAGCTGTTTTTT
TRBV7-2	NA	NA	TRBJ2-5	CASSYLATGIPRLTQYF	TGTGCCAGCAGCTACCTAGCGACAGGGATCCCCCGGTTAACCCAGTACTTC
TRBV19	TRBD1	NA	TRBJ2-2	CASSIGTGRANTGELFF	TGTGCCAGTAGTATCGGGACAGGCCGTGCGAACACCGGGGAGCTGTTTTTT
TRBV7-2	TRBD1	NA	TRBJ2-7	CASSQRPGTGYEQYF	TGTGCCAGCAGCCAACGTCCCGGGACAGGTTACGAGCAGTACTTC
TRBV7-9	NA	NA	TRBJ2-7	CASSPWAGLDEQYF	TGTGCCAGCAGCCCCTGGGCAGGGTTGGACGAGCAGTACTTC
TRBV30	NA	few	TRBJ2-7	CAWSETGYEQYF	TGTGCCTGGAGTGAAACTGGCTACGAGCAGTACTTC
TRBV10-3	TRBD2	NA	TRBJ2-5	CAISDRTSGRGETQYF	TGTGCCATCAGTGACAGGACTAGCGGGAGAGGAGAGACCCAGTACTTC
TRBV7-2	NA	NA	TRBJ2-5	CASSLAGHSQETQYF	TGTGCCAGCAGCTTAGCGGGCCACAGCCAAGAGACCCAGTACTTC
TRBV7-2	TRBD1	few	TRBJ1-1	CASSSDRATEAFF	TGTGCCAGCAGCTCCGACAGGGCTACTGAAGCTTTCTTT
TRBV30	TRBD1	NA	TRBJ1-6	CAWSVGQGRSPLHF	TGTGCCTGGAGTGTGGGACAGGGGCGATCACCCCTCCACTTT
TRBV28	TRBD2	few	TRBJ2-1	CASSPTGYGLAVREQFF	TGTGCCAGCAGTCCGACGGGGTACGGACTAGCGGTTCGGGAGCAGTTCTTC